This T cell receptor (beta chain) derives from a study of blood T cell repertoires in COVID-19. The wider study: The United States, Italy and Spain supplied acute and convalescent COVID-19 samples. T cells, B-cell-depleted T cells, or PBMCs provided the cDNA or gDNA that served as material.

CDR1 and CDR2 (germline): SNHLY, FYNNEI. The trim removed 11 bases at V and 1 base at J, leaving 9 bases unmatched. CDR3 size: 14 residues. In the authors' methods: Using reference gene primer amplification, nucleated cell counts were estimated. Libraries were prepared by immunoSEQ multiplex PCR; TCRdb keeps only in-frame clonotypes and omits some of them. The V and J calls and clone size are taken from that table; D and trimming were inferred from the DNA. The table shows 280,000 or so clones, with 85% occurring only once. This chain links TRBV2 with TRBJ2-3; 7 bases map to TRBD2. The TCR comes from a human donor in a cohort sampled during active COVID-19. The specimen was peripheral blood. CDR3 bases: TGTGCCGATACAGCGGGATGGGGCACAGATACGCAGTATTTT. The encoded protein is CADTAGWGTDTQYF.